The sequence of this T cell receptor beta chain was determined in a study of CXCR3-negative and CXCR3-positive naive CD8 T cells. Preparation of TRB cDNA libraries relied on 5' RACE carrying UMI labels. Each CDR3 protein gets one entry in TCRdb, which reprocessed the 5' RACE reads and gives no DNA. The sample's table shows 85,000 to 130,000 distinct CDR3 sequences. For this clonotype: Antigen unknown.

Findings and caveats of the study: Memory CD8+ cells showed much lower diversity, while both naive subsets were comparably high. CXCR3-positive naive cells had more hydrophobic TRB CDR3s than CXCR3-negative naive cells. TRB CDR3 properties were used to infer TCR strength, and surface CD5 was comparable between naive subsets. Naive CXCR3-negative cells resembled naive CXCR3-positive cells in TRBV-TRBJ usage; memory cells differed.

CD45RO-CCR7+CD27+CD95- was the phenotype of naive CD8+ T cells. The CDR3 is made up of 15 amino acids. Germline V gene data show CDR1 as LGHNA and CDR2 as YNFKEQ. The V gene is TRBV4-2, the J gene TRBJ2-1; TCRdb outputs TRBD1, but without DNA this stays unchecked. The sequenced sample was naive CXCR3+ CD8+ T cells from blood. Subset noted: CD45RO-CCR7+CD27+CD95- naive CD8+ T cells expressing CXCR3 (TNR3+). The clonotype was recovered from a human donor in good health. Some clones in this sample may be carry-over from other donors' samples. The CDR3 here is CASRNRGAEGNEQFF.